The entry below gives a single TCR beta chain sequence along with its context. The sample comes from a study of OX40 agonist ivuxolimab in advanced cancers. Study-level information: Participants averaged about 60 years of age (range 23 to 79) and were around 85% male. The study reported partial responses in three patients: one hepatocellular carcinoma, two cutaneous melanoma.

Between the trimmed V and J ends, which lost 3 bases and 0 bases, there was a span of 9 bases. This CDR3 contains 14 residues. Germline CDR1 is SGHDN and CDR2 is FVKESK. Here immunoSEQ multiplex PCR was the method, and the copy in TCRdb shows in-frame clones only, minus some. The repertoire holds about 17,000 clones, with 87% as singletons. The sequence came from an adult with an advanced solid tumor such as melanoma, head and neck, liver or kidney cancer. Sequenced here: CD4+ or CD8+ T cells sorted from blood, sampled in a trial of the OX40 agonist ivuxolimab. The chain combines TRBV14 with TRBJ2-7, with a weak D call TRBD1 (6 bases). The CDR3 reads CASSHWDNSYEQYF. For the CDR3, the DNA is TGTGCCAGCAGCCATTGGGACAACTCCTACGAGCAGTACTTC.